The rows below give T cell receptor beta chains drawn from one sample of a study of neoadjuvant anti-PD-1 for oral cavity cancer. Here immunoSEQ multiplex PCR was the method, and the copy in TCRdb shows in-frame clones only, minus some. This table holds over 65,000 clones, about nine tenths found once. The specimen comprised PBMCs, sampled after nivolumab (anti-PD-1) treatment. These receptor sequences come from a person aged 40 to 85 with oral cavity squamous cell carcinoma. Each CDR3 is given with its conserved first and last residue. D genes are given only for firm matches. The size entry is marked missing in some rows and otherwise reads once, few, many or a size class.

v_gene	j_gene	d_gene	abundance	CDR3nt	CDR3aa
TRBV6-5	TRBJ2-1	NA	NA	TGTGCCAGCAGTTACTCGAACAGAAGACGTGAGCAGTTCTTC	CASSYSNRRREQFF
TRBV5-6	TRBJ2-7	NA	NA	TGTGCCAGCAGCACCCGGCCAAGCCGAAACGAGCAGTACTTC	CASSTRPSRNEQYF
TRBV18	TRBJ1-5	NA	once	TGTGCCAGCTCATCAGGGGCGGTTAATCAGCCCCAGCATTTT	CASSSGAVNQPQHF
TRBV30	TRBJ1-2	NA	few	TGTGCCTGGAGGCCCCGGGCGTCTAACTATGGCTACACCTTC	CAWRPRASNYGYTF
TRBV20-1	TRBJ2-3	NA	NA	TGCAGTGCCGCAACGCTCCGGGATCATGACTTT	CSAATLRDHDF
TRBV6-5	TRBJ2-6	NA	NA	TGTGCCAGCAGTTACCGTAGGGGGGCCAACGTCCTGACTTTC	CASSYRRGANVLTF
TRBV6-5	TRBJ2-2	NA	NA	TGTGCCAGCAGTTACACCAGTTCCGGGGAGCTGTTTTTT	CASSYTSSGELFF
TRBV6-8	TRBJ2-7	NA	NA	TGTGCCAGCAGTCCCCCGAAGTTTGTGCCGAACCTCGAGCAGTACTTC	CASSPPKFVPNLEQYF
TRBV5-5	TRBJ1-4	NA	NA	TGTGCCAGCAGCCAAACACTAATTTACAGGGTTGCAACTAATGAAAAACTGTTTTTT	CASSQTLIYRVATNEKLFF
TRBV7-9	TRBJ2-7	NA	NA	TGTGCCAGCAGCGACCTTGTCACCTACGAGCAGTACTTC	CASSDLVTYEQYF
TRBV4-1	TRBJ1-5	NA	once	TGCGCCAGCAGCCAAGATGTAGGGAATCAGCCCCAGCATTTT	CASSQDVGNQPQHF
TRBV7-8	TRBJ1-1	TRBD1	NA	TGTGCCAGCAGAGAACGGCGGACAGGGTTGAACACTGAAGCTTTCTTT	CASRERRTGLNTEAFF
TRBV5-4	TRBJ1-4	NA	NA	TGTGCCAGCAGCTCACCGGGTGCAACTAATGAAAAACTGTTTTTT	CASSSPGATNEKLFF
TRBV30	TRBJ2-7	NA	NA	TGTGCCTGGAGTGAACAGACAGTGGAAGTCTACGAGCAGTACTTC	CAWSEQTVEVYEQYF
TRBV7-9	TRBJ1-5	NA	NA	TGTGCCAGCAGCTTAGATGGGAATCAGCCCCAGCATTTT	CASSLDGNQPQHF
TRBV28	TRBJ2-5	NA	NA	TGTGCCAGCAGGTTGGACACGTACAAAGAGACCCAGTACTTC	CASRLDTYKETQYF
TRBV5-1	TRBJ2-7	NA	NA	TGCGCCAGCAGCTCCGGGCCACCCTACGAGCAGTACTTC	CASSSGPPYEQYF
TRBV7-9	TRBJ2-1	NA	NA	TGTGCCAGCAGCTTACGGGAAGCGTCCTACAATGAGCAGTTCTTC	CASSLREASYNEQFF
TRBV5-4	TRBJ1-2	NA	NA	TGTGCCAGCAGCACACGGGGACCGGCCGCGCGGGGCTACACCTTC	CASSTRGPAARGYTF
TRBV6-1	TRBJ2-7	NA	once	TGTGCCAGCAGTGAAAAGGGACGCTGGGACGAGCAGTACTTC	CASSEKGRWDEQYF
TRBV28	TRBJ2-2	NA	NA	TGTGCCAGCAGTTTGGGTTACACCGGGGAGCTGTTTTTT	CASSLGYTGELFF
TRBV2	TRBJ1-2	NA	few	TGTGCCAGCTCTGGGGGGGCATTCTATGGCTACACCTTC	CASSGGAFYGYTF
TRBV7-3	TRBJ2-3	TRBD2	NA	TGTGCCAGCAGCGCCGGGACTAGCGAGACAGATACGCAGTATTTT	CASSAGTSETDTQYF
TRBV6-5	TRBJ1-1	NA	NA	TGTGCCAGCAGTCTCAGGGGCACTGAAGCTTTCTTT	CASSLRGTEAFF
TRBV19	TRBJ2-2	TRBD2	NA	TGTGCCAGTAGAAGCCCAGCGGGAGCGGCCGGGGAGCTGTTTTTT	CASRSPAGAAGELFF
TRBV19	TRBJ2-7	TRBD1	NA	TGTGCCAGTAGTCTTTACAGGGGCACCAACGAGCAGTACTTC	CASSLYRGTNEQYF
TRBV7-6	TRBJ1-2	NA	NA	TGTGCCAGCAGCCCCCGCGGAGCTAACTATGGCTACACCTTC	CASSPRGANYGYTF
TRBV27	TRBJ1-5	TRBD1	few	TGTGCCAGCAGTAGGACAGGGGAGACCGGGGGGGCCCAGCATTTT	CASSRTGETGGAQHF
TRBV5-4	TRBJ2-5	TRBD1	NA	TGTGCCAGCAGCCCGGACAGGGGGCGAGAGACCCAGTACTTC	CASSPDRGRETQYF
TRBV5-1	TRBJ1-3	NA	NA	TGCGCCAGCAGCCCACAGGGAGCTGGAAACACCATATATTTT	CASSPQGAGNTIYF
TRBV7-8	TRBJ1-1	NA	NA	TGTGCCAGCAGCTTAGCATTTGGGGAGGGGCCCAACACTGAAGCTTTCTTT	CASSLAFGEGPNTEAFF
TRBV7-2	TRBJ2-7	NA	NA	TGTGCCAGCAGCGCCCAGGTGGGGGTCACGTACTTC	CASSAQVGVTYF
TRBV19	TRBJ1-2	TRBD1	NA	TGTGCCAGTAGTAACCAAGCGGGACAGGGGTATGGCTACACCTTC	CASSNQAGQGYGYTF
TRBV12-5	TRBJ2-7	NA	NA	TGTGCTAGTGGGCCATACAGGGTCCACGAGCAGTACTTC	CASGPYRVHEQYF
TRBV30	TRBJ2-3	NA	once	TGTGCCTGGAGTGATGGGGCCAGCACAGATACGCAGTATTTT	CAWSDGASTDTQYF
TRBV7-3	TRBJ2-1	TRBD2	NA	TGTGCCAGCACCGTCGGGACTAGCGGGATCGATGAGCAGTTCTTC	CASTVGTSGIDEQFF
TRBV28	TRBJ1-5	TRBD1	NA	TGTGCCAGCAGTCTGGGTACAGGGGTGAGTCAGCCCCAGCATTTT	CASSLGTGVSQPQHF
TRBV15	TRBJ1-5	NA	NA	TGTGCCACCAGCAGAGATACGGGTCAGCCCCAGCATTTT	CATSRDTGQPQHF
TRBV5-6	TRBJ1-4	TRBD1	NA	TGTGCCAGCAGCTTGGCAGGACAGGGCGGGGGAAAACTGTTTTTT	CASSLAGQGGGKLFF
TRBV28	TRBJ1-2	NA	NA	TGTGCCAGCAGTAAAGTAGGCTACACCTTC	CASSKVGYTF
TRBV5-4	TRBJ2-5	TRBD2	NA	TGTGCCAGCAGCTTAGGGACTAGTGTAGAGACCCAGTACTTC	CASSLGTSVETQYF
TRBV2	TRBJ1-1	NA	NA	TGTGCCAGCAGTGTTGACACACTCAACACTGAAGCTTTCTTT	CASSVDTLNTEAFF
TRBV6-1	TRBJ2-1	NA	NA	TGTGCCAGCAGAATAGGGAATGAGCAGTTCTTC	CASRIGNEQFF
TRBV7-8	TRBJ1-1	NA	NA	TGTGCCAGCAGCTTAGGCAGTTGGGGGCAGGGCAGGAACACTGAAGCTTTCTTT	CASSLGSWGQGRNTEAFF
TRBV18	TRBJ1-1	TRBD1	few	TGTGCCAGCTCAAAACGGACAGGGGACACTGAAGCTTTCTTT	CASSKRTGDTEAFF
TRBV5-5	TRBJ1-4	TRBD1	NA	TGTGCCAGCAGCTGGCCGGGACAGGGAGAAACTAATGAAAAACTGTTTTTT	CASSWPGQGETNEKLFF
TRBV28	TRBJ1-1	NA	NA	TGTGCCAGCAGCTACCTACAGCGCAACACTGAAGCTTTCTTT	CASSYLQRNTEAFF
TRBV5-5	TRBJ2-5	TRBD1	NA	TGTGCCAGCAGCTTAGGACAGGGGTATCAAGAGACCCAGTACTTC	CASSLGQGYQETQYF